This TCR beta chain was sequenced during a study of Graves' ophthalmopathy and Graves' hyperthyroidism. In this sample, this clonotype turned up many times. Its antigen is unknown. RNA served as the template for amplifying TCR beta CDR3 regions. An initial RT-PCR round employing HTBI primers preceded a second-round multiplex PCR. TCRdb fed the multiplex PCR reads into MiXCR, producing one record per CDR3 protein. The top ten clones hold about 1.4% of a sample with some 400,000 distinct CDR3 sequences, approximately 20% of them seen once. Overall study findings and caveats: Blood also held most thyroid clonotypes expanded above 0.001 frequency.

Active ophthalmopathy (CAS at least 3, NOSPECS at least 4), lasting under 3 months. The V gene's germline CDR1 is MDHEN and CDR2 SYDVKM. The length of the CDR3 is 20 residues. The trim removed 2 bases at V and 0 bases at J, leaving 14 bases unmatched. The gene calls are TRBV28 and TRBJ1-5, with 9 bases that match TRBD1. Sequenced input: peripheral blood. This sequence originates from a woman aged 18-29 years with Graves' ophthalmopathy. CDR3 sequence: CASSLLTPGQGTYSNQPQHF. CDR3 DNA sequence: TGTGCCAGCAGTTTACTGACACCGGGACAGGGAACATATAGCAATCAGCCCCAGCATTTT.